These 2 T cell receptor beta chains came from one sample sequenced in a study of cytomegalovirus exposure and HLA in healthy donors. PCR used 60 Vbeta primers and 13 Jbeta primers. Libraries were prepared by immunoSEQ multiplex PCR; TCRdb keeps only in-frame clonotypes and omits some of them. This table holds 200,000 to 250,000 clones, over 75% found once. The sample taken for sequencing was PBMCs. The receptors were sampled from a human donor in good health.

This sequence joins TRBV6-5 and TRBJ2-3; D is undetermined. This CDR3 has 16 amino acids. The V gene's germline CDR1 is MNHEY and CDR2 SVGAGI. V was pared by 0 bases and J by 0 bases, with 10 bases between. The CDR3 sequence: CASSYSRGTSTDTQYF. The CDR3 nucleotides are TGTGCCAGCAGTTACTCGAGAGGCACTAGCACAGATACGCAGTATTTT.

Points on this clone: A junction boundary mismatches the germline segment, possibly from a read error. J is TRBJ2-1 and V is TRBV7-7; TRBD2 aligns across 7 bases. The germline V gene encodes CDR1 SSHAT and CDR2 FNYEAQ (reference sequence). The CDR3 has 15 amino acids. This chain's CDR3 is CASSLGTGTNNEQFF. CDR3 nucleotides: TGTGCTAGCAGCTTAGGAACCGGGACTAACAATGAGCAGTTCTTC.